Listed below are T cell receptor beta chains from one sample, sequenced in a study of blood T cell repertoires in COVID-19. The data were produced by immunoSEQ multiplex PCR, yet TCRdb's version contains in-frame clones alone and is incomplete. The data contain approximately 250,000 clones, 86% of them singletons. Specimen: peripheral blood. The receptors stem from a man under 40 with active or convalescent COVID-19. The CDR3 runs from the conserved cysteine through the conserved F or W. The order of the fields is J gene, D gene, clone size, V gene, CDR3 DNA, CDR3 protein. The D gene is left open where the match is weak. A row's size may be missing; if present it is once, few, many or a size class.

J: TRBJ2-6
D: .
size: .
V: TRBV19
DNA: TGTGCCAGTACCCCTCAGGGGTTATCTGGGGCCAACGTCCTGACTTTC
CDR3: CASTPQGLSGANVLTF

J: TRBJ2-7
D: TRBD1
size: .
V: TRBV29-1
DNA: TGCAGCGTTGAAGAAAGACAGGGCTACGAGCAGTACTTC
CDR3: CSVEERQGYEQYF

J: TRBJ2-7
D: .
size: .
V: TRBV6-5
DNA: TGTGCCAGCAGTTACTCGAATTCAGGGTACGAGCAGTACTTC
CDR3: CASSYSNSGYEQYF

J: TRBJ2-3
D: .
size: .
V: TRBV27
DNA: TGTGCCAGCGGCCGGGGGTGGGCAGATACGCAGTATTTT
CDR3: CASGRGWADTQYF

J: TRBJ1-6
D: TRBD1
size: .
V: TRBV6-1
DNA: TGTGCCAGCAGAGAAGCAGGGGGAATCTATAATTCACCCCTCCACTTT
CDR3: CASREAGGIYNSPLHF

J: TRBJ1-2
D: .
size: once
V: TRBV3-1/TRBV3-2
DNA: TGTGCCAGCAGCCAATACGAGATACAAGGAGACTACACCTTC
CDR3: CASSQYEIQGDYTF

J: TRBJ1-5
D: .
size: .
V: TRBV6-1
DNA: TGTGCCAGCAGTGAAGGTCGGAGCAATCAGCCCCAGCATTTT
CDR3: CASSEGRSNQPQHF

J: TRBJ2-1
D: TRBD1
size: .
V: TRBV7-9
DNA: TGTGCCAGCAGCCACCGGGACAGGCCCTACAATGAGCAGTTCTTC
CDR3: CASSHRDRPYNEQFF

J: TRBJ2-5
D: TRBD2
size: .
V: TRBV3-1/TRBV3-2
DNA: TGTGCCAGCAGCCACAGCGGGGGGGGGTCAGGAGAGACCCAGTACTTC
CDR3: CASSHSGGGSGETQYF

J: TRBJ2-2
D: TRBD2
size: .
V: TRBV3-1/TRBV3-2
DNA: TGTGCCAGCAGCCAGGGGGTCGCGGGGGTGGTCACCGGGGAGCTGTTTTTT
CDR3: CASSQGVAGVVTGELFF

J: TRBJ1-6
D: TRBD1
size: .
V: TRBV19
DNA: TGTGCCAGTAGGATCCAGGGGGCTTTGGCACCCCTCCACTTT
CDR3: CASRIQGALAPLHF